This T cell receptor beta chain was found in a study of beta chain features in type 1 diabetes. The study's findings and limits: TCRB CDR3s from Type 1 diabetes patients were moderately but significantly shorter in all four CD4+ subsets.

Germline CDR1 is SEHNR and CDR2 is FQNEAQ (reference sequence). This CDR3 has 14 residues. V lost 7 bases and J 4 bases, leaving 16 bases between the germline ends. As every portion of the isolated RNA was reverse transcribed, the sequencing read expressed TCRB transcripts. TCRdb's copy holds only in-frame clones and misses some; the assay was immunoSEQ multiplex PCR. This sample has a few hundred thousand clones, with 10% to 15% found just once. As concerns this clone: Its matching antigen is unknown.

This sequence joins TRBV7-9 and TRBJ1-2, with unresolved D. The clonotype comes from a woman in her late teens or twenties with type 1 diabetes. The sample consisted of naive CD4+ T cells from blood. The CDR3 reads CASTPRGGRYGYTF. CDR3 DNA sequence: TGTGCCAGCACTCCCCGGGGAGGACGCTATGGCTACACCTTC.